This T cell receptor beta chain was identified during a study of cytomegalovirus exposure and HLA in healthy donors. Study in general: From about 179 million T cells, an earlier analysis saw approximately 110 million unique TCR beta sequences.

Germline CDR1 and CDR2: SGHRS and YFSETQ. This CDR3 has 16 amino acids. Losses at the gene ends were 3 bases for V and 8 bases for J; bases not matched to a gene: 13. This PCR relied on a set of 60 Vbeta primers and 13 Jbeta primers. Sequencing used immunoSEQ multiplex PCR; TCRdb keeps in-frame clones, though not all of them. The table lists 130,000 or so clones, 78% of them singletons. A word on this clone: Antigen unknown.

General observations from the study: Prior analysis indicated that the majority of TCR beta V segments exhibited productivity approximately 90% or approximately 30% of the time. Presence/absence analysis assumed near-uniform sequencing depth across donors. A later analysis associated approximately 17,000 TCR beta sequences with HLA alleles at a 0.05 false discovery rate.

This clonotype was sampled from a female donor in good health and CMV-seronegative. Sequenced input: PBMCs. J is TRBJ1-2 and V is TRBV5-1; the match to TRBD1 covers 10 bases. The CDR3 spells CASSSSPPGTGVGYTF. Written as DNA, the CDR3 is TGCGCCAGCAGCTCGTCCCCCCCCGGGACAGGGGTCGGCTACACCTTC.